This entry lists 17 T cell receptor beta chains sequenced from one sample in a study of shared clonotypes between healthy human individuals. TCRdb's copy holds only in-frame clones and misses some; the assay was immunoSEQ multiplex PCR. The sample holds roughly 200,000 clones, 66% seen once. Sample: memory CD4+ T cells sorted from blood. Subset specified: CD45RA-negative fraction. The receptors were sampled from a man aged 25 to 45 in good health.

This chain links TRBV28 with TRBJ1-2, with D tentatively TRBD1 (5 bases). CDR3 length equals 16 residues. Trimming removed 4 bases at V and 4 bases at J, with 19 bases between. Germline assignment: CDR1 MDHEN and CDR2 SYDVKM. CDR3 region: CASSYRMGETSYGYTF. CDR3 in DNA: TGTGCCAGCAGTTACAGGATGGGAGAAACCTCCTATGGCTACACCTTC.

The chain has TRBV19 and TRBJ2-1; 9 nucleotides line up with TRBD2. The CDR3 sequence is 15 residues long. Looked up from germline, CDR1 is LNHDA and CDR2 is SQIVND (reference sequence). Trimming removed 2 bases from V and 6 bases from J; junction bases left unmatched: 5. The CDR3 reads CASSISSGRTNEQFF. Written as DNA, the CDR3 is TGTGCCAGTAGTATATCGAGCGGGAGGACCAATGAGCAGTTCTTC.

The chain links TRBV5-1 to TRBJ2-1; 9 bases fit TRBD2. Per germline, CDR1 SGHRS and CDR2 YFSETQ. The CDR3 loop spans 15 amino acids. The ends lost 3 bases at V and 3 bases at J; junction bases unmatched: 4. CDR3 DNA: TGCGCCAGCAGCTCAGGAGCGGGGGGCTACAATGAGCAGTTCTTC. Its translation is CASSSGAGGYNEQFF.

This chain joins TRBV10-3 and TRBJ2-7; D not certain. The CDR3 is 11 residues long. The V and J ends lost 1 base and 6 bases respectively, with 4 bases between them. Per germline, CDR1 ENHRY and CDR2 SYGVKD. The CDR3 DNA follows: TGTGCCATCAGTGAGTTAGGCGAGCAGTACTTC. Translated: CAISELGEQYF.

The J gene is TRBJ1-5, the V gene TRBV2; D unresolved. This CDR3 contains 15 residues. V was trimmed by 4 bases and J by 6 bases, leaving 16 bases between them. The germline V gene encodes CDR1 SNHLY and CDR2 FYNNEI. The CDR3 spells CASSVTLTSTQPQHF. The CDR3 bases are TGTGCCAGCAGTGTAACACTTACTTCGACTCAGCCCCAGCATTTT.

This clone was picked up one time. The chain links TRBV5-4 to TRBJ2-7; 8 positions agree with TRBD2. Trimming took 4 bases from V and 7 from J; bases not matched to a gene: 10. CDR3 length: 14 amino acids. In germline, CDR1 is SGHNT, CDR2 YYREEE (reference sequence). CDR3 nucleotides: TGTGCCAGCAGCAAGCCGGGACTAGGGGTTGAGCAGTACTTC. Translated: CASSKPGLGVEQYF.

Concerning this clone: Other DNA variants within this sample encode the same CDR3. This chain's CDR3 is CASSPPSGQETQYF. The DNA of the CDR3 is TGTGCCAGCTCACCACCTTCAGGACAAGAGACCCAGTACTTC. The chain recombines TRBV18 with TRBJ2-5; no firm D call. CDR3 length: 14 residues. Germline-derived CDR1 and CDR2 are KGHSH and LQKENI. Deletions cut 0 bases from V and 2 bases from J, with 7 bases between.

This clone has only one observation. The CDR3 is CASSRDFGETQYF. The CDR3 DNA sequence: TGTGCCAGCTCCCGTGATTTCGGGGAGACCCAGTACTTC. The gene calls are TRBV9 and TRBJ2-5; D unclear. Trimming shortened V by 7 bases and J by 5 bases, and 15 bases separated the two germline ends. This CDR3 has 13 residues. Per germline, CDR1 SGDLS and CDR2 YYNGEE.

The rearrangement uses TRBV2 and TRBJ2-2; D is perhaps TRBD1 (5 bases). CDR1 is SNHLY and CDR2 is FYNNEI in the germline V gene. V lost 7 bases, J lost 4 bases, and 16 bases lay in between. This CDR3 comprises 15 residues. The CDR3 loop reads CASKIQEIVTGELFF. CDR3 coding DNA: TGTGCCAGCAAGATACAGGAGATAGTCACCGGGGAGCTGTTTTTT.

Turning to this clone: A much more abundant neighbour one base away suggests this may be a read error. The chain combines TRBV11-2 with TRBJ1-5; 9 positions match TRBD1. CDR3 size: 14 residues. V shed 6 bases, J shed 2 bases, and the junction held 2 bases outside the gene matches. Germline V gene data show CDR1 as SGHAT and CDR2 as FQNNGV. The CDR3: CASSRTGGNQPQHF. The CDR3 DNA sequence: TGTGCCAGCAGTCGGACAGGGGGCAATCAGCCCCAGCATTTT.

This rearrangement joins TRBV18 to TRBJ1-1; 8 positions match TRBD1. This CDR3 spans 15 amino acids. The germline V gene has CDR1 KGHSH and CDR2 LQKENI. V shed 1 base and J 4 bases; nucleotides not matched to a gene: 5. The CDR3 protein is CASSPLRGQGTEAFF. The CDR3 DNA sequence: TGTGCCAGCTCACCACTCAGAGGACAGGGCACTGAAGCTTTCTTT.

The V call is TRBV19, the J call TRBJ1-2; D perhaps matches TRBD1 (5 bases). This CDR3 is 16 amino acids long. Germline CDR1 and CDR2: LNHDA and SQIVND (reference sequence). Trimming removed 8 bases from V and 0 bases from J, with 19 bases in between. CDR3 DNA: TGTGCCAGTTTAAACCGAGGGACGAGTTCTAACTATGGCTACACCTTC. Translated: CASLNRGTSSNYGYTF.

This clone was counted once. The chain joins TRBV25-1 to TRBJ2-2; D remains unclear. V lost 8 bases to trimming and J lost 2 bases, with 6 bases between them. The germline gives CDR1 MGHDK, CDR2 SYGVNS. The CDR3 is 12 amino acids. Here the CDR3 DNA reads TGTGCCAGCCAATTCAACACCGGGGAGCTGTTTTTT. This sequence encodes CASQFNTGELFF.

J is TRBJ1-4 and V is TRBV6-1; unclear D gene. The CDR3 is 15 amino acids. Trimming removed 0 bases at V and 2 bases at J, with 7 bases between. Germline V gene lookup returns CDR1 MNHNS and CDR2 SASEGT. The CDR3 sequence: CASSEAAGTNEKLFF. The DNA for the CDR3 is TGTGCCAGCAGTGAAGCGGCGGGGACTAATGAAAAACTGTTTTTT.

The V and J genes are TRBV7-2 and TRBJ2-7; 7 bases align to TRBD2. This CDR3 region has 16 residues. The junction had 16 bases not matched to a gene; V was cut back by 5 bases and J by 6 bases. Germline values: CDR1 SGHTA, CDR2 FQGNSA. The CDR3 bases are TGTGCCAGCAGCGTCCACCGGGACTACCCTCCTAGCGAGCAGTACTTC. This translates into CASSVHRDYPPSEQYF. Together with reference TRBV7-2 and TRBJ2-7, the CDR3 gives the full variable domain: GAGVSQSPSNKVTEKGKDVELRCDPISGHTALYWYRQSLGQGLEFLIYFQGNSAPDKSGLPSDRFSAERTGGSVSTLTIQRTQQEDSAVYLCASSVHRDYPPSEQYFGPGTRLTVT.

In this sample, this clone turned up a few times. The chain combines TRBV10-3 with TRBJ1-2, with a possible D match to TRBD1 (6 bases). From germline, CDR1 is ENHRY and CDR2 SYGVKD. Between the trimmed V and J ends, which lost 7 bases and 8 bases, there was a span of 17 bases. This CDR3 spans 13 amino acids. This CDR3 reads CAIIERPGDGYTF. The CDR3, as DNA: TGTGCCATCATCGAACGTCCAGGGGACGGCTACACCTTC.

The gene calls are TRBV6-6 and TRBJ1-1; TRBD1 aligns across 9 bases. V lost 6 bases, J lost 4 bases, and 6 bases stayed unmatched. The CDR3 runs 14 residues. Germline V gene data show CDR1 as MNHNY and CDR2 as SVGAGI (reference sequence). CDR3 amino acids: CASRGQGFFTEAFF. The CDR3 region has the DNA TGTGCCAGCAGGGGACAGGGTTTTTTCACTGAAGCTTTCTTT.